A selection of T cell receptor beta chains follows, all from one sample in a study of blood T cells in healthy people across ages. One entry per CDR3 protein results from TCRdb running MiXCR on the 5' RACE reads. The top ten hold approximately 13% of the sample, which has approximately 810,000 distinct CDR3 sequences, around 34% seen once. The specimen was blood. Source of these receptors: a young man in good health. Each CDR3 is given with its conserved first and last residue. Each record gives: V gene, J gene, clone size, D gene, CDR3 DNA, CDR3 protein. The D gene is left open where the match is weak. Expanded clones are given a class, and other clones once, few, many or no size at all.

TRBV6-5	TRBJ1-4	.	.	TGTGCCAGCCAGGGGAATGAAAAACTGTTTTTT	CASQGNEKLFF
TRBV6-2/TRBV6-3	TRBJ1-5	.	TRBD1	TGTGCCAGCAGTTACCAAGACAGGGACCGGCGAAATATTAATCAGCCCCAGCATTTT	CASSYQDRDRRNINQPQHF
TRBV20-1	TRBJ2-1	.	TRBD2	TGCAGTGCTAGAGAAGGGACTGGCGGGGGGTATGAGCAGTTCTTC	CSAREGTGGGYEQFF
TRBV6-2/TRBV6-3	TRBJ1-1	.	.	TGTGCCAGCAGGAAAGACGGCAACACTGAAGCTTTCTTT	CASRKDGNTEAFF
TRBV5-5	TRBJ2-3	few	.	TGTGCCAGCAGCTCCAGGGTCTATGGCACAGATACGCAGTATTTT	CASSSRVYGTDTQYF
TRBV18	TRBJ1-2	.	.	TGTGCCAGCTCACCACGGGAGACTAATGGCTACACCTTC	CASSPRETNGYTF
TRBV5-6	TRBJ2-7	.	.	TGTGCCAGCAACTCGACCTACGAGCAGTACTTC	CASNSTYEQYF
TRBV5-5	TRBJ2-7	.	.	TGTGCCAGCAGCTTCGTCATGGGAGCCTACGAGCAGTACTTC	CASSFVMGAYEQYF
TRBV27	TRBJ1-4	.	.	TGTGCCAGCGGAAGACAGGAACATAATGAAAAACTGTTTTTT	CASGRQEHNEKLFF
TRBV4-2	TRBJ2-3	many	TRBD2	TGTGCCAGCAGCCCGGGGGGAGGGGCGACAGATACGCAGTATTTT	CASSPGGGATDTQYF
TRBV15	TRBJ2-3	.	TRBD1	TGTGCCACCAGCTTCGACAGGGTCCGGGGCACAGATACGCAGTATTTT	CATSFDRVRGTDTQYF
TRBV20-1	TRBJ2-2	.	TRBD2	TGCAGTGCTACTAGCGGGCTCAACACCGGGGAGCTGTTTTTT	CSATSGLNTGELFF
TRBV7-6	TRBJ1-2	.	.	TGTGCCAGCAGCTTCGCAGGGTTCTATGGCTACACCTTC	CASSFAGFYGYTF
TRBV27	TRBJ1-5	few	.	TGTGCCAGCAGTCCCCAGGGGAGGAAGCAGCCCCAGCATTTT	CASSPQGRKQPQHF
TRBV29-1	TRBJ1-1	.	.	TGCAGCGTTGAACACTCAGGGGAGGAAGCTTTCTTT	CSVEHSGEEAFF
TRBV12-3/TRBV12-4	TRBJ2-7	.	.	TGTGCCAGCAGTTTTCGGCGTTGCGAGCAGTACTTC	CASSFRRCEQYF
TRBV20-1	TRBJ1-2	.	TRBD1	TGCAGTGCATCCGGGACAGGGCATGGCTACACCTTC	CSASGTGHGYTF
TRBV25-1	TRBJ1-1	once	.	TGTGCCAGCAGTGTCCAGGGCTCTGGAGCTTTCTTT	CASSVQGSGAFF
TRBV4-1	TRBJ1-1	.	.	TGCGCCAGCAGCCACCCAGGCAACACTGAAGCTTTCTTT	CASSHPGNTEAFF
TRBV28	TRBJ1-2	few	TRBD1	TGTGCCAGCAGTGTAAACAGGGGGCATGGCTACACCTTC	CASSVNRGHGYTF
TRBV20-1	TRBJ2-1	.	TRBD2	TGCGGTGCTAGGCGCGGGCTAGCGGTCTACAATGAGCAGTTCTTC	CGARRGLAVYNEQFF
TRBV27	TRBJ2-7	.	.	TGTGCCAGCAGTTCTCCGGACAGAATCTACGAGCAGTACTTC	CASSSPDRIYEQYF
TRBV27	TRBJ2-5	.	.	TGTGCCAGCAGTGTCCTTGGGGGAGAAGAGACCCAGTACTTC	CASSVLGGEETQYF
TRBV6-6	TRBJ2-5	few	.	TGTGCCAGCAGTTACGTGGTTACAGGGGACTATGAGCAGTACTTC	CASSYVVTGDYEQYF
TRBV12-3/TRBV12-4	TRBJ2-5	few	TRBD2	TGTGCCAGCAGTACCCTAGCGGGGGGGAAGACCCAGTACTTC	CASSTLAGGKTQYF
TRBV27	TRBJ2-1	.	.	TGTGCCAGCAGTTTCCAGGGCTACAATGAGCAGTTCTTC	CASSFQGYNEQFF
TRBV11-1	TRBJ2-5	many	.	TGTGCCAGCAGGTCCGGTGATGGGGAGACCCAGTACTTC	CASRSGDGETQYF
TRBV5-1	TRBJ1-2	.	.	TGCGCCAGCAGCTTTGGCGGAGGGGGTTTGCAGGGCTACACCTTC	CASSFGGGGLQGYTF
TRBV7-2	TRBJ1-2	many	.	TGTGCCAGCAGCTTAGGTCAGTTCTATGGCTACACCTTC	CASSLGQFYGYTF